These 2 T cell receptor beta chains originate from one sample sequenced in a study of T cell responses to AZD1222 COVID-19 vaccine. Clones were sequenced by immunoSEQ multiplex PCR, and TCRdb holds only the in-frame ones, with some missing. The sample holds approximately 170,000 clones, around 87% seen once. This specimen consisted of peripheral blood, obtained on day 0 of AZD1222 vaccination. The receptors were sampled from an adult in good health.

V and J are TRBV9 and TRBJ2-2, with D possibly called TRBD1 or TRBD2 (5 bases each). The CDR3 covers 16 residues. Germline CDR1 and CDR2: SGDLS and YYNGEE. Trimming shortened V by 0 bases and J by 4 bases, and 13 bases separated the two germline ends. The CDR3 DNA reads TGTGCCAGCAGCGTAGGAGGGACCCCGGGCACCGGGGAGCTGTTTTTT. Protein sequence: CASSVGGTPGTGELFF.

This chain joins TRBV7-3 and TRBJ1-1; no firm D call. The ends were cut back, 2 bases at V and 4 bases at J, with 11 bases in the middle. The CDR3 has 14 residues. CDR1 is SGHTA, CDR2 FQGTGA, per germline. In nucleotides, the CDR3 is TGTGCCAGCAGCTTAGGACTTGGCGGCACTGAAGCTTTCTTT. It translates to CASSLGLGGTEAFF.